This T cell receptor beta chain appears in the sequencing data of a study of blood T cell repertoires in COVID-19. Study information: Acute-phase and convalescent COVID-19 samples originated in the United States, Italy and Spain.

This CDR3 region has 13 residues. V lost 0 bases and J lost 9, with 10 bases in between. Looked up from germline, CDR1 is MRHNA and CDR2 is SNTAGT. Authors' methods: Estimates of nucleated cell counts were drawn from the amplification of reference gene primers. The assay was immunoSEQ multiplex PCR, and TCRdb's table has in-frame clones only and misses some. V, J and clone size reflect that table, while D and trimming were determined from the DNA. The sample contains almost 65,000 clones, roughly 91% of which appear only once. Grouping used clinical history reported by participants in a survey and questionnaire.

The rearrangement joins TRBV6-4 to TRBJ2-3; tentatively, D is TRBD2 (5 bases). This sequence originates from a woman in her thirties or forties who had recovered from COVID-19. Sample: PBMCs or T cells enriched from blood (not recorded which). CDR3 loop: CASSDSEAGTQYF. For the CDR3, the DNA is TGTGCCAGCAGTGACTCGGAGGCCGGGACGCAGTATTTT.